This is a list of T cell receptor beta chains from one sample in a study of shared clonotypes between healthy human individuals. Method: immunoSEQ multiplex PCR; TCRdb's copy keeps in-frame clones and lacks some. The top ten clones hold 0.35% to 0.45% of a sample with millions of clones, over 90% of them seen once. The material sequenced was naive CD4+ T cells from PBMCs. These receptor sequences come from a man younger than 30 in good health. Some clones in this sample may be carry-over from other donors' samples. Each CDR3 is given with its conserved first and last residue. The order of the fields is V gene, J gene, clone size, D gene, CDR3 protein, CDR3 DNA. A D gene is named only where the DNA matches it firmly. Rows may omit the clone size; those that give it use once, few, many or a size class.

TRBV30	TRBJ2-2	NA	NA	CAYSKGVPATGELFF	TGTGCCTACTCTAAGGGGGTCCCCGCCACCGGGGAGCTGTTTTTT
TRBV28	TRBJ1-5	few	NA	CASRSVNQPQHF	TGTGCCAGCAGGTCAGTTAATCAGCCCCAGCATTTT
TRBV19	TRBJ1-2	NA	TRBD1	CASSIRQGRNYGYTF	TGTGCCAGTAGTATCCGACAGGGGCGGAACTATGGCTACACCTTC
TRBV28	TRBJ2-2	NA	TRBD2	CASTPWGTSGTNTGELFF	TGTGCCAGCACCCCGTGGGGGACTAGCGGGACGAACACCGGGGAGCTGTTTTTT
TRBV6-4	TRBJ2-1	NA	TRBD2	CASRGAGGAYNEQFF	TGTGCCAGCAGGGGAGCGGGGGGCGCCTACAATGAGCAGTTCTTC
TRBV4-3	TRBJ2-7	NA	TRBD2	CASSRRSGTSGEGTYEQYF	TGCGCCAGCAGCCGACGATCCGGGACTAGCGGCGAGGGGACCTACGAGCAGTACTTC
TRBV7-2	TRBJ1-4	NA	NA	CASSLAVNEKLFF	TGTGCCAGCAGCTTAGCAGTTAATGAAAAACTGTTTTTT
TRBV30	TRBJ2-7	NA	NA	CAWSSGAYEQYF	TGTGCCTGGAGTTCCGGGGCCTACGAGCAGTACTTC
TRBV5-1	TRBJ2-1	NA	TRBD1	CASSLVPGGDQFF	TGCGCCAGCAGCTTGGTCCCAGGGGGAGACCAGTTCTTC
TRBV28	TRBJ2-7	NA	NA	CASTVEGRVNEQYF	TGTGCCAGCACCGTCGAAGGCAGGGTTAACGAGCAGTACTTC
TRBV7-9	TRBJ1-4	once	NA	CASSLSGGSEKLFF	TGTGCCAGCAGCTTATCGGGAGGGAGTGAAAAACTGTTTTTT
TRBV19	TRBJ1-5	NA	NA	CASSIGFYQPQHF	TGTGCCAGTAGTATCGGTTTTTACCAGCCCCAGCATTTT
TRBV7-9	TRBJ1-2	NA	TRBD1	CASSTRGTANRGYTF	TGTGCCAGCAGCACCAGGGGGACAGCGAACAGGGGCTACACCTTC
TRBV7-9	TRBJ2-2	NA	NA	CASSPGLFPPGELFF	TGTGCCAGCAGCCCCGGACTATTCCCTCCCGGGGAGCTGTTTTTT
TRBV14	TRBJ2-3	NA	NA	CASSQDTDTQYF	TGTGCCAGCAGCCAAGACACAGATACGCAGTATTTT
TRBV5-1	TRBJ2-7	NA	NA	CASSLGAGGNEQYF	TGCGCCAGCAGCTTGGGCGCCGGGGGCAACGAGCAGTACTTC
TRBV7-3	TRBJ1-3	NA	NA	CASSKQGGNTIYF	TGTGCCAGCAGCAAACAAGGTGGAAACACCATATATTTT
TRBV5-5	TRBJ2-6	NA	TRBD1	CASSFLPGQGTGANVLTF	TGTGCCAGCAGCTTCTTGCCGGGACAGGGGACTGGGGCCAACGTCCTGACTTTC
TRBV28	TRBJ1-5	NA	TRBD1	CASRGGQGNFQPQHF	TGTGCCAGCAGGGGGGGACAGGGAAACTTCCAGCCCCAGCATTTT
TRBV6-1	TRBJ1-1	few	TRBD1	CWGQGGPNTEAFF	TGCTGGGGACAGGGGGGTCCGAACACTGAAGCTTTCTTT
TRBV6-6	TRBJ2-1	NA	NA	CASSYGNEQFF	TGTGCCAGCAGTTACGGGAATGAGCAGTTCTTC
TRBV27	TRBJ1-5	NA	NA	CASSPTSIYSNQPQHF	TGTGCCAGCAGCCCAACGTCCATTTATAGCAATCAGCCCCAGCATTTT
TRBV7-3	TRBJ2-7	NA	NA	CASSLTGTVGSEQYF	TGTGCCAGCAGTTTAACCGGGACGGTGGGCTCCGAGCAGTACTTC
TRBV27	TRBJ1-5	NA	NA	CASSPAGYNQPQHF	TGTGCCAGCAGCCCCGCCGGGTACAATCAGCCCCAGCATTTT
TRBV5-6	TRBJ2-1	once	TRBD2	CASSSPGLGGGEQFF	TGTGCCAGCAGCTCACCGGGACTAGGAGGGGGTGAGCAGTTCTTC
TRBV5-6	TRBJ1-5	NA	NA	CASSSRGSGGNQPQHF	TGTGCCAGCAGCTCCCGGGGTTCAGGAGGCAATCAGCCCCAGCATTTT
TRBV28	TRBJ1-2	NA	NA	CASSSDTAYGYTF	TGTGCCAGCAGTTCGGACACGGCCTATGGCTACACCTTC
TRBV28	TRBJ1-2	NA	NA	CASSPGPGVGYTF	TGTGCCAGCAGCCCGGGCCCCGGGGTTGGCTACACCTTC
TRBV6-5	TRBJ2-1	NA	TRBD2	CASTSGRLFHEQFF	TGTGCCAGCACTAGCGGGAGGCTCTTCCATGAGCAGTTCTTC
TRBV11-2	TRBJ1-5	NA	NA	CASSSQSGLAGGKNQPQHF	TGTGCCAGCAGCTCCCAGTCGGGCCTAGCAGGCGGGAAGAATCAGCCCCAGCATTTT
TRBV7-6	TRBJ2-4	NA	TRBD1	CASSHGGQGDIQYF	TGTGCCAGCAGCCACGGGGGACAGGGGGACATTCAGTACTTC
TRBV6-1	TRBJ2-7	NA	NA	CASSFLDYEQYF	TGTGCCAGCAGTTTCCTCGATTACGAGCAGTACTTC
TRBV7-3	TRBJ1-5	NA	NA	CASSLTVNQPQHF	TGTGCCAGCAGCTTAACCGTCAATCAGCCCCAGCATTTT
TRBV6-1	TRBJ2-7	NA	NA	CASSERAGAIYEQYF	TGTGCCAGCAGTGAACGGGCAGGGGCTATATACGAGCAGTACTTC
TRBV7-6	TRBJ1-2	NA	TRBD1	CASSPGQGAPYGYTF	TGTGCCAGTAGCCCGGGACAGGGGGCTCCCTATGGCTACACCTTC
TRBV28	TRBJ2-5	once	TRBD1	CASSPLGQGQKTQYF	TGTGCCAGCAGCCCCCTTGGACAGGGCCAGAAGACCCAGTACTTC
TRBV28	TRBJ2-5	NA	NA	CASSFGGPGETQYF	TGTGCCAGCAGTTTTGGAGGGCCAGGAGAGACCCAGTACTTC
TRBV5-4	TRBJ2-7	NA	NA	CASSKKTEGGYEQYF	TGTGCCAGCAGCAAAAAAACTGAAGGGGGGTACGAGCAGTACTTC
TRBV2	TRBJ1-1	NA	NA	CASSPDVVLNTEAFF	TGTGCCAGCAGCCCCGACGTAGTTTTGAACACTGAAGCTTTCTTT
TRBV7-6	TRBJ2-5	NA	TRBD2	CASSLAFSGSLGETQYF	TGTGCCAGCAGCTTAGCCTTTAGCGGGAGTCTGGGGGAGACCCAGTACTTC
TRBV28	TRBJ1-1	NA	TRBD1	CASKLGEFSWLMTQGINTEAFF	TGTGCCAGCAAGTTAGGGGAGTTTAGTTGGTTGATGACACAGGGGATAAACACTGAAGCTTTCTTT
TRBV29-1	TRBJ1-1	NA	NA	CSVANTGKTEAFF	TGCAGCGTTGCGAATACAGGGAAGACTGAAGCTTTCTTT
TRBV7-9	TRBJ1-1	NA	NA	CASSHLFGTEAFF	TGTGCCAGCAGCCACCTCTTCGGGACTGAAGCTTTCTTT
TRBV29-1	TRBJ1-4	NA	NA	CSAPNRLPSTNEKLFF	TGCAGCGCCCCCAACAGGCTGCCTTCAACTAATGAAAAACTGTTTTTT
TRBV28	TRBJ2-1	NA	NA	CASSLLGIFYEQFF	TGTGCCAGCAGTTTGCTAGGGATTTTTTATGAGCAGTTCTTC
TRBV5-6	TRBJ2-3	once	TRBD1	CASSRGQLLTDTQYF	TGTGCCAGCAGCAGGGGACAGTTACTCACAGATACGCAGTATTTT
TRBV7-9	TRBJ1-1	NA	TRBD1	CASSQQGLNTEAFF	TGTGCCAGCAGCCAACAGGGGTTAAACACTGAAGCTTTCTTT
TRBV19	TRBJ2-4	NA	TRBD2	CASSTPVSGGYIQYF	TGTGCCAGTAGTACTCCCGTCTCGGGAGGATACATTCAGTACTTC
TRBV5-6	TRBJ1-5	NA	TRBD1	CASSYRQGAGNQPQHF	TGTGCCAGCAGCTACCGACAGGGGGCAGGCAATCAGCCCCAGCATTTT
TRBV5-1	TRBJ2-2	NA	TRBD1	CASSPGTVSLGELFF	TGCGCCAGCAGCCCGGGGACAGTATCTTTGGGGGAGCTGTTTTTT
TRBV2	TRBJ2-1	NA	NA	CASMRGPYNEQFF	TGTGCCAGCATGAGAGGGCCCTACAATGAGCAGTTCTTC
TRBV5-1	TRBJ1-2	NA	NA	CASSLGSRTNGYTF	TGCGCCAGCAGCTTGGGATCTCGGACCAATGGCTACACCTTC
TRBV6-4	TRBJ1-5	NA	NA	CASSWIGGQPQHF	TGTGCCAGCAGTTGGATCGGAGGTCAGCCCCAGCATTTT
TRBV7-3	TRBJ2-1	NA	TRBD2	CASSLSLAGDNEQFF	TGTGCCAGCAGCTTAAGTCTAGCGGGCGACAATGAGCAGTTCTTC